This T cell receptor (beta chain) was retrieved from a study of breast tumors, draining lymph nodes, adjacent tissues. Breast cancer patients provided tissue from their axillary draining lymph nodes. With 3 bases removed from V and 5 bases from J, the gap between germline ends came to 7 bases. The CDR3 contains 13 residues. Germline V CDR1 and CDR2: KGHDR, SFDVKD. TCRdb reprocessed the multiplex PCR reads via MiXCR and lists one record per CDR3 protein. The sample lists 200,000 or so distinct CDR3 sequences; 25% to 40% were seen once. Many counts were recorded for this clonotype. What it binds is not known. Findings and limits, study-wide: Tumors had less TCR diversity than lymph nodes, more than nontumor tissue. Tumor and nontumor repertoires were significantly more similar in luminal-like than in basal-like breast cancer. Data only fit, rather than demonstrated, lymph node origin of most tumor T cells. The data were judged consistent with most tumor T cells coming from lymph node and expanding in tumor.

The chain uses TRBV24-1 and TRBJ2-1, with D possibly matching TRBD1 (6 bases). The sample was axillary lymph node tissue. This clonotype was sampled from a female donor with breast cancer. Some clones in this sample may be carry-over from other donors' samples. The CDR3 is CATSDGQNNEQFF. CDR3 nucleotides: TGTGCCACCAGTGATGGACAGAACAATGAGCAGTTCTTC.